This is a list of T cell receptor beta chains from one sample in a study of blood T cell repertoires in COVID-19. The data were produced by immunoSEQ multiplex PCR, yet TCRdb's version contains in-frame clones alone and is incomplete. The table records about 240,000 clones, around nine tenths of them present only once. Sequenced material: PBMCs or T cells enriched from blood (not recorded which). The source of these receptors is a woman between 25 and 40 years old who had recovered from COVID-19. CDR3s include the opening cysteine and the closing phenylalanine or tryptophan. Fields, in order: J gene, clone size, V gene, D gene, CDR3 protein, CDR3 DNA. A D gene is named only where the DNA matches it firmly. Clone size appears in some rows only: once, few, many, or a class for an expanded clone.

>TRBJ2-4|NA|TRBV5-1|NA
CASSLDSAKNIQYF
TGCGCCAGCAGCTTGGACTCTGCCAAAAACATTCAGTACTTC
>TRBJ1-2|NA|TRBV5-1|NA
CASSLEGSTYGYTF
TGCGCCAGCAGCTTAGAGGGCTCCACTTATGGCTACACCTTC
>TRBJ1-1|NA|TRBV7-2|NA
CASSLDSRYTEAFF
TGTGCCAGCAGCTTAGATTCCAGGTACACTGAAGCTTTCTTT
>TRBJ1-1|few|TRBV29-1|NA
CSLGREGTEAFF
TGCAGCCTGGGGCGGGAGGGCACTGAAGCTTTCTTT
>TRBJ2-1|NA|TRBV7-9|NA
CASSLVVRENEQFF
TGTGCCAGCAGCTTAGTAGTACGGGAGAATGAGCAGTTCTTC
>TRBJ2-3|NA|TRBV20-1|TRBD2
CSASMLAGGGFSTDTQYF
TGCAGTGCTAGTATGCTAGCGGGAGGGGGGTTTAGCACAGATACGCAGTATTTT
>TRBJ2-6|NA|TRBV27|TRBD1
CASSPPGQYSGANVLTF
TGTGCCAGCAGTCCACCGGGACAGTACTCTGGGGCCAACGTCCTGACTTTC
>TRBJ1-4|NA|TRBV2|TRBD1
CASKRDRDSEKLFF
TGTGCCAGCAAACGGGACAGGGATTCTGAAAAACTGTTTTTT
>TRBJ2-7|NA|TRBV28|TRBD1
CASSLLPFRDRDHYEQYF
TGTGCCAGCAGTTTACTCCCATTCCGGGACAGGGATCATTACGAGCAGTACTTC
>TRBJ2-1|NA|TRBV10-3|TRBD2
CAISEVPTSGPSSYNEQFF
TGTGCCATCAGTGAAGTACCGACTAGCGGGCCTAGCTCCTACAATGAGCAGTTCTTC
>TRBJ1-2|NA|TRBV7-2|TRBD1
CASSSPDRVYGYTF
TGTGCCAGCAGCTCCCCGGACAGGGTCTATGGCTACACCTTC
>TRBJ2-7|once|TRBV6-6|TRBD2
CASSQAGYWTSGSYEQYF
TGTGCCAGCAGTCAGGCAGGATACTGGACTAGCGGATCCTACGAGCAGTACTTC
>TRBJ2-3|NA|TRBV3-1/TRBV3-2|NA
CASSQGPLPMRHSTDTQYF
TGTGCCAGCAGCCAAGGGCCCTTGCCGATGCGACATAGCACAGATACGCAGTATTTT
>TRBJ2-2|NA|TRBV7-3|NA
CASGQWGRVGSGELFF
TGTGCCAGCGGCCAATGGGGCAGGGTAGGCTCCGGGGAGCTGTTTTTT
>TRBJ1-2|NA|TRBV7-9|NA
CASSQGTTTNYGYTF
TGTGCCAGCAGCCAAGGGACTACTACTAACTATGGCTACACCTTC
>TRBJ2-7|NA|TRBV4-1|TRBD1
CASSHSPGDSSYEQYF
TGCGCCAGCAGCCACTCCCCAGGGGACAGCTCCTACGAGCAGTACTTC
>TRBJ1-2|NA|TRBV28|NA
CASSSLGQFLYGYTF
TGTGCCAGCAGTTCCCTCGGACAGTTCCTCTATGGCTACACCTTC